The 14 T cell receptor beta chains presented below share a single source sample, sequenced in a study of blood T cell repertoires in COVID-19. Generated by immunoSEQ multiplex PCR, the TCRdb table keeps only in-frame clones and is missing some. The table shows approximately 75,000 clones, with 84% occurring only once. The specimen sequenced was peripheral blood. These receptors were obtained from a woman aged 45-65 years with acute or convalescent COVID-19.

This clone was seen once. The CDR3 reads CASSQTTGLFETQYF. CDR3 nucleotide sequence: TGTGCCAGCAGCCAAACAACAGGGTTGTTTGAGACCCAGTACTTC. The gene calls are TRBV14 and TRBJ2-5; possibly TRBD1 for D (6 bases). Germline CDR1 reads SGHDN; CDR2 reads FVKESK. The CDR3 runs 15 residues. V lost 2 bases and J lost 5, with 15 bases in between.

The CDR3 bases are TGTGCCAGCAGCTTAGTGGGGGCCGTTAACTATGGCTACACCTTC. This gives the protein CASSLVGAVNYGYTF. The chain recombines TRBV7-2 with TRBJ1-2; D is possibly TRBD1 (6 bases). CDR3 length equals 15 residues. The V and J ends lost 1 base and 1 base respectively, with 10 bases between them. Germline CDR1 reads SGHTA; CDR2 reads FQGNSA. The variable domain in full, completed from reference TRBV7-2 and TRBJ1-2, reads GAGVSQSPSNKVTEKGKDVELRCDPISGHTALYWYRQSLGQGLEFLIYFQGNSAPDKSGLPSDRFSAERTGGSVSTLTIQRTQQEDSAVYLCASSLVGAVNYGYTFGSGTRLTVV.

This chain uses TRBV4-3 with TRBJ2-5, with a possible D match to TRBD1 (6 bases). V was trimmed by 2 bases and J by 7 bases, leaving 14 bases between them. CDR1 and CDR2 from the germline V gene are LGHNA and YSLEER. The CDR3 runs 14 residues. The CDR3 reads CASSQSLTDRTQYF. For the CDR3, the DNA is TGCGCCAGCAGCCAAAGTTTGACGGACAGGACCCAGTACTTC.

The chain couples TRBV6-4 to TRBJ2-3, with D perhaps matching TRBD2 (6 bases). V lost 6 bases and J lost 1, with 14 bases in between. This CDR3 is built from 15 residues. Germline V gene sequence: CDR1 MRHNA, CDR2 SNTAGT. CDR3 protein: CASSQRPSGTDTQYF. The CDR3 DNA reads TGTGCCAGCAGCCAACGTCCTAGCGGCACAGATACGCAGTATTTT.

The genes are TRBV5-5 and TRBJ2-1; D gene ambiguous. This CDR3 region has 11 residues. The ends were cut back, 3 bases at V and 7 bases at J, with 5 bases in the middle. Germline V gene lookup returns CDR1 SGHKS and CDR2 YYEKEE (reference sequence). CDR3 loop: CASSSRNEQFF. The CDR3 DNA sequence: TGTGCCAGCAGCTCGAGGAATGAGCAGTTCTTC.

This clone was detected only a few times. The chain is built from TRBV30 and TRBJ2-7; 7 nucleotides align to TRBD1. Germline assignment: CDR1 GTSNPN and CDR2 SVGIG (reference sequence). The junction had 7 bases not matched to a gene; V was cut back by 2 bases and J by 0 bases. CDR3 length: 15 amino acids. The CDR3 protein is CAWSKGTASSYEQYF. The CDR3 coding sequence is TGTGCCTGGAGTAAGGGGACAGCTAGCTCCTACGAGCAGTACTTC. The whole variable domain, remainder taken from reference TRBV30 and TRBJ2-7, is SQTIHQWPATLVQPVGSPLSLECTVEGTSNPNLYWYRQAAGRGLQLLFYSVGIGQISSEVPQNLSASRPQDRQFILSSKKLLLSDSGFYLCAWSKGTASSYEQYFGPGTRLTVT.

The chain recombines TRBV20-1 with TRBJ1-2; D unresolved. This CDR3 is built from 11 residues. CDR1 and CDR2 (germline): DFQATT, SNEGSKA (reference sequence). Trimming shortened V by 2 bases and J by 8 bases, and 9 bases separated the two germline ends. The CDR3 nucleotides read TGCAGTGCTAGACCCCGAAGCGGCTACACCTTC. Protein: CSARPRSGYTF.

The chain joins TRBV29-1 to TRBJ2-1, with unresolved D. Germline-derived CDR1 and CDR2 are SQVTM and ANQGSEA. Trimming cost V 3 bases and J 0 bases, with 15 bases left between them. This CDR3 region has 16 residues. CDR3 nucleotide sequence: TGCAGCGTTGACGGAAGAGAATGGAGCTCCTACAATGAGCAGTTCTTC. Its protein product is CSVDGREWSSYNEQFF.

The rearrangement joins TRBV12-5 to TRBJ2-2; D uncertain. Trimming took off 4 bases at V and 0 bases at J, with 9 bases between the two ends. The CDR3 is made up of 15 amino acids. CDR1 and CDR2 from the germline V gene are LGHNT and FRNRAP. CDR3 region: CASGSVDSNTGELFF. The CDR3 nucleotides read TGTGCTAGTGGTTCTGTCGACTCGAACACCGGGGAGCTGTTTTTT. The whole variable domain, filled in from reference TRBV12-5 and TRBJ2-2, reads DARVTQTPRHKVTEMGQEVTMRCQPILGHNTVFWYRQTMMQGLELLAYFRNRAPLDDSGMPKDRFSAEMPDATLATLKIQPSEPRDSAVYFCASGSVDSNTGELFFGEGSRLTVL.

The rearrangement links TRBV7-2 to TRBJ2-5; D unresolved. The CDR3 has 12 residues. In germline, CDR1 is SGHTA, CDR2 FQGNSA. The V end lost 3 bases, the J end lost 5 bases, and 7 bases lay between the germline ends. The CDR3 nucleotides are TGTGCCAGCAGCTTTGCGATGGAGACCCAGTACTTC. It yields the protein CASSFAMETQYF.

This clone came up a few times. This chain joins TRBV12-3 or TRBV12-4 and TRBJ2-5; D perhaps matches TRBD2 (6 bases). The CDR3 is 13 amino acids. Trimming stripped 3 bases from V and 7 bases from J, with 12 bases between. CDR3 sequence (DNA): TGTGCCAGCAGTTTGGGACTTAAAGGGACCCAGTACTTC. As protein: CASSLGLKGTQYF.

The chain recombines TRBV2 with TRBJ1-2; 9 bases fit TRBD1. Germline trimming cut 11 bases from V and 2 bases from J; bases unmatched to any gene: 12. CDR3 length: 15 amino acids. Germline V gene data show CDR1 as SNHLY and CDR2 as FYNNEI. The CDR3 DNA reads as TGTGCCGGAAAGAGGGGGACAGGGCTGAACTATGGCTACACCTTC. It yields the protein CAGKRGTGLNYGYTF.

This clone was counted a few times. The chain uses TRBV5-5 and TRBJ1-2; 11 nucleotides agree with TRBD1. The germline gives CDR1 SGHKS, CDR2 YYEKEE (reference sequence). Germline trimming cut 4 bases from V and 6 bases from J; bases unmatched to any gene: 8. This CDR3 region has 15 residues. The CDR3, as DNA: TGTGCCAGCAGCCGGGACAGGGGGATTTATCATGGCTACACCTTC. This encodes CASSRDRGIYHGYTF.

The table lists this clone with a count of one. The chain couples TRBV7-9 to TRBJ2-7; D is unclear. Germline values: CDR1 SEHNR, CDR2 FQNEAQ (reference sequence). The CDR3 is 15 residues long. Trimming removed 1 base at V and 5 bases at J, with 15 bases between. The CDR3 DNA reads as TGTGCCAGCAGCTTAGGAGCAGGAAGAGTCAACGAGCAGTACTTC. Residues: CASSLGAGRVNEQYF.